This entry concerns a single TCR beta chain. What it binds is unknown. Other DNA sequences in the same sample also yield this CDR3. Germline lookup yields CDR1 MNHEY and CDR2 SVGEGT. This CDR3 contains 14 residues. The V and J ends lost 2 bases and 5 bases respectively, with 9 bases between them. This entry comes from a study of CD4 T cells in relation to SARS-CoV-2 and coronaviruses. Study-wide background: ViraFEST: roughly 9-day antigen culture of PBMCs, then TCR beta CDR3 sequencing.

Before the COVID-19 pandemic, during about 2010-2019, CD4+ T cells were taken from unexposed donors. CD4+ T cells were isolated from the cells after more than nine days of culture. Testing used SARS-CoV-2 S/N and four cold-coronavirus spikes on unexposed-donor CD4+ T cells, cells permitting. The table came from immunoSEQ multiplex PCR; TCRdb's copy has only in-frame clones and leaves some out. Among under 30,000 clones listed, about four fifths were seen once. This sequence joins TRBV6-2 or TRBV6-3 and TRBJ2-2, with D possibly being TRBD1 or TRBD2 (6 bases each). The TCR comes from a human donor in good health. The sample comprised CD4+ T cells from PBMCs, cultured in vitro. The CDR3 DNA reads TGTGCCAGCAGTTACCTAGGGGGGACCGGGGAGCTGTTTTTT. Protein sequence: CASSYLGGTGELFF.